This T cell receptor beta chain derives from a study of T cells expressing NK-cell markers. Looking at the study overall: Most of the eight sequenced donors were classified as HCMV-seropositive, and one was classified as seronegative.

Study results and caveats: Unclear, still, was the HCMV specificity of the expanded NKG2C+ T cell clones.

A remark on this clonotype: The antigen is unknown.

What made the TCR beta cDNA was 5'RACE template switching with UMIs. Each CDR3 protein gets one entry in TCRdb, which reprocessed the 5' RACE reads and gives no DNA. The sample holds a few hundred thousand distinct CDR3 sequences. The sample consisted of blood T cells: a sorted CD56 or NKG2C T cell subset, CD4+ or CD8+ T cells, or bulk PBMC T cells (not recorded which). The clonotype was recovered from a man aged 18 to 69 in good health.

The chain's CDR3 is CASRPGTGGRETQYF. The J gene is TRBJ2-5, the V gene TRBV28; the TRBD1 assignment by TCRdb is unverifiable without DNA. This CDR3 region has 15 residues. The germline gives CDR1 MDHEN, CDR2 SYDVKM. The full variable domain, rest sourced from reference TRBV28 and TRBJ2-5, is DVKVTQSSRYLVKRTGEKVFLECVQDMDHENMFWYRQDPGLGLRLIYFSYDVKMKEKGDIPEGYSVSREKKERFSLILESASTNQTSMYLCASRPGTGGRETQYFGPGTRLLVL.